The rows below give T cell receptor beta chains drawn from one sample of a study of CD8+CD57+ T cells in acquired aplastic anemia. TCRdb independently ran MiXCR on the reads; one entry per CDR3 protein. This table has a few hundred thousand distinct CDR3 sequences, around 72% appearing once. Sequencing input: sorted CD4+, CD8+, or CD8+CD57+ T cells (not recorded which) from PBMCs. The receptor source for this set is a human donor in good health, serving as a control. The CDR3 runs from the conserved cysteine through the conserved F or W. The D gene is left open where the match is weak. Clone size is shown for a subset of rows, as once, few, many or a class of expanded clone.

d_gene: .
abundance: .
j_gene: TRBJ2-7
v_gene: TRBV12-3/TRBV12-4
CDR3aa: CASTPDFRSSVQYF
CDR3nt: TGTGCCAGCACCCCAGATTTTAGGTCTAGCGTGCAGTACTTC

d_gene: TRBD1
abundance: .
j_gene: TRBJ2-7
v_gene: TRBV5-1
CDR3aa: CASSLPGQGASYEQYF
CDR3nt: TGCGCCAGCAGCTTGCCGGGTCAGGGGGCCTCCTACGAGCAGTACTTC

d_gene: TRBD2
abundance: .
j_gene: TRBJ2-1
v_gene: TRBV10-3
CDR3aa: CATTAGGYNEQFF
CDR3nt: TGTGCCACCACAGCGGGAGGCTACAATGAGCAGTTCTTC

d_gene: .
abundance: .
j_gene: TRBJ2-7
v_gene: TRBV7-3
CDR3aa: CASSLRGGGEEEQYF
CDR3nt: TGTGCCAGCAGCTTAAGGGGGGGCGGGGAGGAGGAGCAGTACTTC

d_gene: .
abundance: .
j_gene: TRBJ2-7
v_gene: TRBV7-2
CDR3aa: CASSIAQRGYQQYF
CDR3nt: TGTGCCAGCAGCATAGCGCAGAGAGGATACCAGCAGTACTTC

d_gene: .
abundance: .
j_gene: TRBJ2-7
v_gene: TRBV5-1
CDR3aa: CASRAGILYEQYF
CDR3nt: TGCGCCAGCAGGGCAGGGATTCTCTACGAGCAGTACTTC

d_gene: .
abundance: .
j_gene: TRBJ2-5
v_gene: TRBV5-1
CDR3aa: CASSCTVPQETQYF
CDR3nt: TGCGCCAGCAGCTGCACTGTCCCGCAAGAGACCCAGTACTTC

d_gene: .
abundance: .
j_gene: TRBJ2-7
v_gene: TRBV7-2
CDR3aa: CASSFGGRSNQPQYF
CDR3nt: TGTGCCAGCAGCTTCGGGGGAAGGAGCAATCAGCCCCAGTACTTC

d_gene: .
abundance: .
j_gene: TRBJ2-6
v_gene: TRBV9
CDR3aa: CASSQLGRGAHVLTF
CDR3nt: TGTGCCAGCAGCCAACTAGGGCGCGGGGCCCACGTCCTGACTTTC

d_gene: .
abundance: .
j_gene: TRBJ2-7
v_gene: TRBV7-8
CDR3aa: CASSLQPTSYEQDF
CDR3nt: TGTGCCAGCAGCTTGCAGCCGACCTCCTACGAGCAGGACTTC

d_gene: .
abundance: many
j_gene: TRBJ1-1
v_gene: TRBV19
CDR3aa: CASSRQTMNTEAFF
CDR3nt: TGTGCCAGTAGCAGACAGACCATGAACACTGAAGCTTTCTTT

d_gene: .
abundance: .
j_gene: TRBJ1-2
v_gene: TRBV24-1
CDR3aa: CATSEGGRGGTYGYTF
CDR3nt: TGTGCCACCAGTGAGGGAGGACGGGGGGGTACCTATGGCTACACCTTC

d_gene: .
abundance: .
j_gene: TRBJ1-6
v_gene: TRBV10-3
CDR3aa: CAIRDTGNRYSPLHF
CDR3nt: TGTGCCATCAGGGACACAGGGAATAGGTATTCACCCCTCCACTTT

d_gene: .
abundance: .
j_gene: TRBJ1-2
v_gene: TRBV2
CDR3aa: CASSERGADYGYTFF
CDR3nt: .

d_gene: .
abundance: many
j_gene: TRBJ1-2
v_gene: TRBV30
CDR3aa: CAWSVGTSYSYGYTF
CDR3nt: TGTGCCTGGAGTGTAGGAACGTCCTATAGCTATGGCTACACCTTC

d_gene: .
abundance: .
j_gene: TRBJ2-7
v_gene: TRBV7-3
CDR3aa: CASSFGADSGNTYF
CDR3nt: TGTGCCAGCAGCTTTGGAGCCGACTCTGGAAACACGTACTTC

d_gene: .
abundance: .
j_gene: TRBJ1-1
v_gene: TRBV19
CDR3aa: CASSIGGADTEAFF
CDR3nt: TGTGCCAGTAGTATAGGGGGCGCGGACACTGAAGCTTTCTTT

d_gene: TRBD2
abundance: .
j_gene: TRBJ2-1
v_gene: TRBV20-1
CDR3aa: CSATGLTGELF
CDR3nt: TGCAGTGCCACGGGACTAACGGGGGAGCTCTTC

d_gene: .
abundance: .
j_gene: TRBJ2-6
v_gene: TRBV7-2
CDR3aa: CASSLGGPNYGHYVLTF
CDR3nt: TGTGCCAGCAGCTTAGGAGGGCCGAACTATGGGCACTACGTCCTGACTTTC

d_gene: .
abundance: many
j_gene: TRBJ2-7
v_gene: TRBV6-2/TRBV6-3
CDR3aa: CASSYPDSTYEQYF
CDR3nt: TGTGCCAGCAGTTACCCGGACTCTACCTACGAGCAGTACTTC

d_gene: .
abundance: few
j_gene: TRBJ2-7
v_gene: TRBV15
CDR3aa: CATSRVLWEQYF
CDR3nt: TGTGCCACCAGCAGGGTTCTTTGGGAGCAGTACTTC

d_gene: .
abundance: .
j_gene: TRBJ2-7
v_gene: TRBV10-2
CDR3aa: CASSPTARQFYEEFF
CDR3nt: TGCGCCAGCAGTCCGACCGCACGGCAGTTCTACGAAGAGTTCTTC

d_gene: TRBD2
abundance: .
j_gene: TRBJ2-2
v_gene: TRBV13
CDR3aa: CASSQTSAGELFF
CDR3nt: TGTGCCAGCAGTCAGACTAGCGCCGGGGAGCTGTTTTTT

d_gene: TRBD2
abundance: once
j_gene: TRBJ2-3
v_gene: TRBV15
CDR3aa: CATSRATGLAGGPDTQYF
CDR3nt: TGTGCCACCAGCAGAGCTACGGGACTAGCGGGGGGGCCAGATACGCAGTATTTT

d_gene: .
abundance: .
j_gene: TRBJ1-4
v_gene: TRBV20-1
CDR3aa: CSVLPHGYDEKLFF
CDR3nt: TGCAGCGTTCTGCCCCACGGGTATGATGAAAAACTGTTTTTT

d_gene: .
abundance: .
j_gene: TRBJ2-5
v_gene: TRBV9
CDR3aa: CASSALASQDSHYF
CDR3nt: TGTGCCAGCAGCGCCCTGGCTAGCCAGGATTCCCATTACTTC

d_gene: TRBD2
abundance: few
j_gene: TRBJ2-5
v_gene: TRBV19
CDR3aa: CASSLHLSSGGPETQYF
CDR3nt: TGTGCCAGCAGCCTCCATTTATCTAGCGGGGGTCCAGAGACCCAGTACTTC

d_gene: .
abundance: .
j_gene: TRBJ2-7
v_gene: TRBV7-9
CDR3aa: CASSLYLRADYGYF
CDR3nt: TGTGCCAGCAGCTTATACTTAAGGGCGGACTATGGCTACTTC

d_gene: .
abundance: .
j_gene: TRBJ2-3
v_gene: TRBV2
CDR3aa: CASSDLRTGGADTQYF
CDR3nt: TGTGCCAGCAGTGACTTGAGAACCGGAGGGGCAGATACGCAGTATTTT

d_gene: .
abundance: .
j_gene: TRBJ2-2
v_gene: TRBV12-3/TRBV12-4
CDR3aa: CATSSEATGPNTGELFF
CDR3nt: TGTGCCACCAGCTCAGAAGCTACAGGCCCGAACACCGGGGAGCTGTTTTTT

d_gene: TRBD1
abundance: .
j_gene: TRBJ1-1
v_gene: TRBV11-2
CDR3aa: CASSRTGGRSEAFF
CDR3nt: TGTGCCAGCAGCCGGACAGGGGGCAGATCCGAAGCTTTCTTT

d_gene: TRBD1
abundance: .
j_gene: TRBJ1-1
v_gene: TRBV29-1
CDR3aa: CSVAYDRANTEAFF
CDR3nt: TGCAGCGTTGCCTACGACAGGGCGAACACTGAAGCTTTCTTT

d_gene: TRBD2
abundance: .
j_gene: TRBJ2-1
v_gene: TRBV25-1
CDR3aa: CASTHRASGDAYNEQFF
CDR3nt: TGTGCCAGCACCCATAGGGCGAGCGGGGACGCTTACAATGAGCAGTTCTTC

d_gene: TRBD1
abundance: .
j_gene: TRBJ2-7
v_gene: TRBV7-3
CDR3aa: CASSFRGQGVDEQYF
CDR3nt: TGTGCCAGCAGCTTTAGAGGCCAGGGGGTCGACGAGCAGTACTTC

d_gene: .
abundance: .
j_gene: TRBJ1-4
v_gene: TRBV7-8
CDR3aa: CASSLREGREGANF
CDR3nt: TGTGCCAGCAGCTTACGCGAGGGCAGGGAGGGAGCTAACTTT

d_gene: TRBD1
abundance: many
j_gene: TRBJ1-1
v_gene: TRBV11-2
CDR3aa: CASRYPGQGKTEAFF
CDR3nt: TGTGCCAGCAGATACCCGGGACAGGGGAAAACTGAAGCTTTCTTT

d_gene: .
abundance: once
j_gene: TRBJ1-3
v_gene: TRBV24-1
CDR3aa: CATTPSNTGAGNTIYF
CDR3nt: TGTGCCACTACTCCTAGCAATACGGGGGCTGGAAACACCATATATTTT

d_gene: TRBD1
abundance: .
j_gene: TRBJ1-3
v_gene: TRBV7-7
CDR3aa: CASSPDRVTGQSFYF
CDR3nt: TGTGCCAGCAGCCCAGACAGGGTAACTGGACAGTCCTTCTATTTT

d_gene: .
abundance: once
j_gene: TRBJ2-1
v_gene: TRBV7-3
CDR3aa: CASSLDGLNEQFF
CDR3nt: TGTGCCAGCAGCCTAGACGGGTTGAATGAGCAGTTCTTC

d_gene: .
abundance: .
j_gene: TRBJ1-2
v_gene: TRBV7-2
CDR3aa: CASSLKGSVREKLTF
CDR3nt: TGTGCCAGCAGCCTCAAGGGGAGTGTTAGAGAAAAACTGACCTTC

d_gene: .
abundance: .
j_gene: TRBJ1-2
v_gene: TRBV7-2
CDR3aa: CASSESPSPLHFTF
CDR3nt: TGTGCCAGCAGTGAATCGCCGTCACCCCTCCACTTTACGTTC

d_gene: TRBD1
abundance: many
j_gene: TRBJ2-2
v_gene: TRBV7-8
CDR3aa: CASIEDRAGTGELFF
CDR3nt: TGTGCCAGCATTGAGGACAGGGCGGGCACCGGGGAGCTGTTTTTT

d_gene: .
abundance: .
j_gene: TRBJ1-6
v_gene: TRBV14
CDR3aa: CASSQGDNWPLHF
CDR3nt: TGTGCCAGCAGCCAAGGAGATAATTGGCCCCTACACTTT

d_gene: TRBD2
abundance: many
j_gene: TRBJ2-3
v_gene: TRBV25-1
CDR3aa: CASAGGLSTDTQYF
CDR3nt: TGTGCCAGCGCGGGGGGCCTAAGCACAGATACGCAGTATTTT

d_gene: TRBD1
abundance: .
j_gene: TRBJ2-6
v_gene: TRBV2
CDR3aa: CASSTYRGHLRAVIF
CDR3nt: TGTGCCAGCAGTACCTACAGGGGACATCTACGAGCAGTAATTTTC

d_gene: .
abundance: many
j_gene: TRBJ1-2
v_gene: TRBV20-1
CDR3aa: CSARVGPTDTF
CDR3nt: TGCAGTGCTAGAGTTGGCCCGACAGACACCTTC

d_gene: .
abundance: few
j_gene: TRBJ2-1
v_gene: TRBV3-1
CDR3aa: CASSQDKGGQGRYNGQFF
CDR3nt: TGTGCCAGCAGCCAAGATAAAGGTGGCCAGGGTAGGTACAATGGGCAGTTCTTC

d_gene: .
abundance: many
j_gene: TRBJ2-6
v_gene: TRBV7-3
CDR3aa: CASSLMRYSGANVLTF
CDR3nt: TGTGCCAGCAGCTTAATGCGGTACTCTGGGGCCAACGTCCTGACTTTC

d_gene: TRBD2
abundance: .
j_gene: TRBJ2-7
v_gene: TRBV20-1
CDR3aa: CSARRPGGTGAYEQYF
CDR3nt: TGCAGTGCTAGGCGGCCGGGGGGGACGGGAGCCTACGAGCAGTACTTC